The entry below describes one T cell receptor beta chain. Antigen unknown. These data originate in a study of T cell responses to AZD1222 COVID-19 vaccine. Notes on the study in general: The span of vaccine-associated CD4 TCRs extended across spike, with dominance at 160-218 and 743-854. Donors, mostly white British, included more females; clonal diversity was possibly underestimated.

Profiling relied on immunoSEQ multiplex PCR, and the TCRdb table lists in-frame clones only, not all of them. The sample consists of about 120,000 clones, about 86% of them appearing once. The CDR3 has 13 residues. Germline V gives CDR1 MNHEY, CDR2 SVGAGI. The V gene end was trimmed by 4 bases and the J gene end by 10 bases; junction bases not matched to a gene: 9. The source of this sequence is an adult who received the AZD1222 COVID-19 vaccine. The rearrangement joins TRBV6-5 to TRBJ1-2, with TRBD1 identical over 7 bases. The specimen was peripheral blood, collected 28 days after the second AZD1222 dose. CDR3: CASSWIRTGDYTF. CDR3 sequence (DNA): TGTGCCAGCAGTTGGATTAGGACAGGCGACTACACCTTC.